The TCR beta chain described here comes from a study of CD8+ T cells in alopecia areata. Findings and caveats of the study: During tofacitinib treatment, many expanded lesional clones remained in scalp and blood. It was lesional scalp, especially alopecia totalis/universalis, that showed higher clonality than normal scalp.

The CDR3 has 15 amino acids. Germline V lookup: CDR1 SGHRS, CDR2 YFSETQ. Trimming removed 0 bases at V and 3 bases at J, with 12 bases between. Extracted RNA was reverse transcribed, and the resulting cDNA served as sequencing template. Assay: immunoSEQ multiplex PCR; the TCRdb copy retains only in-frame clones and omits some. The repertoire includes 150,000 to 200,000 clones, roughly 58% of them detected once, and approximately 16% sits in the top ten. As concerns this clone: Its antigen is still unknown.

The treatment: oral pan-JAK inhibitor, 5-10 mg twice daily. Alopecia areata patients had lesional scalp punch biopsies and peripheral blood taken from them. Here the sequenced sample was CD4+ T cells sorted from blood, taken between weeks 55 and 65, from a patient treated with tofacitinib. The TCR sequence derives from a human donor with alopecia areata. The V call is TRBV5-1, the J call TRBJ1-1; D is undetermined. Here the CDR3 DNA reads TGCGCCAGCAGCTTGGTGGGATCCATTGACACTGAAGCTTTCTTT. It codes for CASSLVGSIDTEAFF.